This T cell receptor beta chain was identified in a study of regulatory T cells in long-lasting Graves disease. Notes on the study in general: A limited number of samples was an acknowledged limitation. Public clonotype sharing was higher in persistent than newly diagnosed patients.

Building the TCR beta libraries relied on iRepertoire HTBI primers, and CDR3 regions underwent Arm-PCR. MiXCR, run by TCRdb on the multiplex PCR reads, gives a single entry per CDR3 protein. Of roughly 470,000 distinct CDR3 sequences detected, roughly 20% appear once; the ten largest clones hold under 9%. This clonotype was recorded many times. The antigen is unknown. Time point indicated: persistent/refractory GD, antithyroid drugs over 5 years with positive TRAb. Researchers made the TCR library from RNA that was extracted from PBMCs. The sequence derives from a female donor with Graves disease. Sequencing was performed on peripheral blood mononuclear cells (PBMCs), taken when the disease was refractory, from a patient treated with antithyroid drugs.

CDR3 bases: TGTGCCAGCACCGGGACAGGGTTTGTCTATGGCTACACCTTC. Protein: CASTGTGFVYGYTF. This rearrangement joins TRBV28 to TRBJ1-2; 9 positions agree with TRBD1. CDR1 and CDR2 from the germline V gene are MDHEN and SYDVKM. V lost 7 bases and J lost 4; bases outside the gene matches: 7. The CDR3 length is 14 residues.